These 5 T cell receptor beta chains were sequenced from one sample in a study of vaccination effects on CD4 cells after COVID-19. Their target antigens are unknown. Antigen-specific CD4+ T cells were first expanded with viral peptide pools by the ViraFEST assay and only then sequenced. A roughly 10-day culture period preceded the isolation of CD4+ T cells. Nucleocapsid antibodies stayed negative before and after vaccination, showing no earlier SARS-CoV-2 infection. Measured with immunoSEQ multiplex PCR; TCRdb has only the in-frame clones, and not every one. There are 30,000 to 40,000 clones in the sample; 73% occur only once, and 25% to 35% lies in the top ten. The sample consisted of CD4+ T cells from PBMCs cultured with HCoV-OC43 spike peptides, taken before COVID-19 vaccination. The subset was: HCoV-OC43 spike overlapping peptide pool stimulation. These receptors were taken from a human donor who received a COVID-19 vaccine.

This clone appeared a few times. The V call is TRBV6-1, the J call TRBJ1-6, with D perhaps TRBD1 (5 bases). Per germline, CDR1 MNHNS and CDR2 SASEGT. Trimming removed 1 base at V and 10 bases at J, with 17 bases between. The CDR3 has 16 amino acids. CDR3 in amino acids: CASSEVSRGSSSPLHF. In nucleotides, the CDR3 is TGTGCCAGCAGTGAAGTGTCTCGGGGGAGTAGCTCACCCCTCCACTTT.

The chain's CDR3 is CASSQGGRGTDTQYF. CDR3 in DNA: TGCGCCAGCAGCCAGGGGGGGCGGGGAACAGATACGCAGTATTTT. The chain carries TRBV5-1 and TRBJ2-3; D is possibly TRBD1 or TRBD2 (7 bases each). The CDR3 length is 15 residues. With 4 bases removed from V and 3 bases from J, the gap between germline ends came to 15 bases. CDR1 is SGHRS and CDR2 is YFSETQ in the germline V gene.

The V and J genes are TRBV12-3 or TRBV12-4 and TRBJ1-2, with D hard to call. V dropped 6 bases and J dropped 8 bases, with 10 bases sitting between them. The CDR3 is made up of 11 amino acids. The CDR3 here is CASRIRGGYTF. DNA of the CDR3: TGTGCCAGCAGGATACGAGGGGGCTACACCTTC.

The chain carries TRBV6-1 and TRBJ2-3; D is uncertain. V was pared by 6 bases and J by 3 bases, with 10 bases between. This CDR3 region has 13 residues. CDR1 is MNHNS, CDR2 SASEGT, per germline. The CDR3 here is CASSYRATDTQYF. The CDR3 nucleotides are TGTGCCAGCAGCTATAGGGCGACAGATACGCAGTATTTT.

The chain is built from TRBV6-2 or TRBV6-3 and TRBJ2-1, with D perhaps matching TRBD1 (6 bases). The CDR3 extends over 13 amino acids. CDR1 is MNHEY and CDR2 is SVGEGT in the germline V gene. The V end was cut by 2 bases, the J end by 4 bases, with 6 bases between. CDR3 nucleotide sequence: TGTGCCAGCAGTTACCAGGGGTACAATGAGCAGTTCTTC. Residues: CASSYQGYNEQFF.